This entry concerns a single T cell receptor beta chain. This entry is derived from a study of blood T cell repertoires in COVID-19. Here immunoSEQ multiplex PCR was the method, and the copy in TCRdb shows in-frame clones only, minus some. The sample has roughly 250,000 clones, around 86% seen once. CDR1 is KGHSH and CDR2 is LQKENI in the germline V gene. The CDR3 length is 15 residues. V gave up 0 bases and J gave up 2 bases, with 11 bases separating them. Sequencing input: peripheral blood. The chain joins TRBV18 to TRBJ2-7; D is ambiguous. The clonotype comes from an older woman with active or convalescent COVID-19. DNA for the CDR3: TGTGCCAGCTCACCACCCAACTCGCCTCCCTACGAGCAGTACTTC. Its translation: CASSPPNSPPYEQYF.